The 25 T cell receptor beta chains below all came from one sample that was sequenced in a study of T cells expressing NK-cell markers. Using the 5' RACE reads, TCRdb records one entry per CDR3 protein without DNA. The sample totals approximately 380,000 distinct CDR3 sequences. The sequencing input was blood T cells: a sorted CD56 or NKG2C T cell subset, CD4+ or CD8+ T cells, or bulk PBMC T cells (not recorded which). The receptors stem from a man aged 18-75 years in good health.

The chain couples TRBV20-1 to TRBJ2-7; the D call from TCRdb, TRBD2, cannot be confirmed without DNA. The CDR3 has 14 residues. Germline lookup yields CDR1 DFQATT and CDR2 SNEGSKA (reference sequence). The chain's CDR3 is CSARTQGRTYEQYF.

The chain links TRBV11-3 to TRBJ2-7. The CDR3 consists of 15 residues. Germline lookup yields CDR1 SGHNT and CDR2 YENEEA. CDR3 loop: CASSLETGNSYEQYF.

This rearrangement joins TRBV15 to TRBJ1-2. The germline V gene encodes CDR1 LNHNV and CDR2 YYDKDF (reference sequence). The CDR3 is 12 amino acids. CDR3 in amino acids: CATSLRLGGYTF.

The chain employs TRBV20-1 and TRBJ2-7; with no DNA, the TCRdb D assignment of TRBD2 cannot be verified. Germline V lookup: CDR1 DFQATT, CDR2 SNEGSKA (reference sequence). The CDR3 has 15 residues. This chain's CDR3 is CSARDAGAGLYEQYF.

This chain connects TRBV29-1 to TRBJ1-1. Germline CDR1 and CDR2: SQVTM and ANQGSEA. The length of the CDR3 is 12 residues. The CDR3 loop reads CSAADGNTEAFF.

The CDR3 loop is CAISEKNLSEKLFF. This chain connects TRBV10-3 to TRBJ1-4. Germline CDR1 reads ENHRY; CDR2 reads SYGVKD. CDR3 length: 14 amino acids.

The chain joins TRBV6-5 to TRBJ2-3; the TCRdb call, TRBD1, lacks DNA for checking. The V gene's germline CDR1 is MNHEY and CDR2 SVGAGI. The CDR3 is 15 residues long. The CDR3 region is CASRRDRVVRDTQYF.

The rearrangement links TRBV18 to TRBJ1-1; TCRdb gives TRBD1 as the D gene, but with no DNA this cannot be confirmed. Germline loops: CDR1 KGHSH, CDR2 LQKENI. CDR3 length: 14 residues. This chain's CDR3 is CASSLQESNTEAFF.

The J gene is TRBJ2-2, the V gene TRBV20-1; checking the TCRdb D call of TRBD1 is not possible without DNA. There are 16 residues in the CDR3. CDR1 is DFQATT, CDR2 SNEGSKA, per germline (reference sequence). CDR3 sequence reads: CSARVLDRAGTGELFF.

This rearrangement joins TRBV12-3 or TRBV12-4 to TRBJ2-5; checking the TCRdb D call of TRBD2 is not possible without DNA. The CDR3 extends over 17 amino acids. This CDR3 reads CASSLDRLAGGGETQYF.

V gene TRBV30 combines with J gene TRBJ2-5. The CDR3 contains 13 residues. Germline CDR1 is GTSNPN and CDR2 is SVGIG (reference sequence). The CDR3 sequence: CAWSVNTQETQYF.

CDR3: CASSPIGESGAKNIQYF. The rearrangement uses TRBV18 and TRBJ2-4; the TCRdb D gene call, TRBD2, has no DNA to confirm it. The length of the CDR3 is 17 residues. CDR1 and CDR2 (germline): KGHSH, LQKENI.

This rearrangement joins TRBV3-1 to TRBJ2-5. The CDR3 sequence is 16 residues long. Germline CDR1 is LGHDT and CDR2 is YNNKEL (reference sequence). The chain's CDR3 is CASSQDLLPSKRTQYF.

This chain uses TRBV28 with TRBJ2-3; without DNA, the TCRdb call of TRBD1 cannot be checked. Germline V CDR1 and CDR2: MDHEN, SYDVKM. This CDR3 comprises 14 residues. CDR3 sequence: CASSSGGAKDTQYF.

The chain uses TRBV5-1 and TRBJ2-2; no DNA is available, so the TRBD1 call from TCRdb remains unchecked. The length of the CDR3 is 15 residues. From germline, CDR1 is SGHRS and CDR2 YFSETQ. The CDR3 sequence: CASSLGDRVGGELFF.

V usage is TRBV7-8 and J usage is TRBJ1-1. CDR3 length: 16 amino acids. Germline CDR1 reads SGHVS; CDR2 reads FQNEAQ. The CDR3 here is CASSLEGQPRNTEAFF.

This rearrangement joins TRBV20-1 to TRBJ2-2. Per germline, CDR1 DFQATT and CDR2 SNEGSKA (reference sequence). This CDR3 has 14 residues. CDR3 residues: CSASWASNTGELFF.

This chain joins TRBV6-1 and TRBJ1-1; with no DNA, the TCRdb D assignment of TRBD1 cannot be verified. Per the germline V gene, CDR1 is MNHNS and CDR2 is SASEGT. The CDR3 is 14 residues long. This CDR3 is CASSGIQGITEAFF.

The chain uses TRBV7-9 and TRBJ1-6. CDR3 length: 15 amino acids. The germline gives CDR1 SEHNR, CDR2 FQNEAQ (reference sequence). This CDR3 reads CASSTAGFENSPLHF.

The V gene is TRBV20-1, the J gene TRBJ2-7; no DNA is available, so the TRBD2 call from TCRdb remains unchecked. This CDR3 comprises 14 residues. Per germline, CDR1 DFQATT and CDR2 SNEGSKA (reference sequence). CDR3 residues: CSASSSGGGGEQYF.

The J gene is TRBJ2-7, the V gene TRBV6-4; TCRdb selects TRBD2, and the lack of DNA leaves this call unchecked. In germline, CDR1 is MRHNA, CDR2 SNTAGT. The CDR3 loop spans 17 amino acids. CDR3 protein: CASSDSKEALSSYEQYF.

The V gene is TRBV19, the J gene TRBJ2-1; TCRdb selects TRBD1, and the lack of DNA leaves this call unchecked. CDR1 and CDR2 from the germline V gene are LNHDA and SQIVND (reference sequence). The CDR3 length is 20 residues. This CDR3 reads CATSGVPGQGRYALYNEQFF. The full variable domain, its missing parts supplied by reference TRBV19 and TRBJ2-1, is DGGITQSPKYLFRKEGQNVTLSCEQNLNHDAMYWYRQDPGQGLRLIYYSQIVNDFQKGDIAEGYSVSREKKESFPLTVTSAQKNPTAFYLCATSGVPGQGRYALYNEQFFGPGTRLTVL.

The chain carries TRBV5-1 and TRBJ2-3; TCRdb's D gene call, TRBD1, goes unchecked for lack of DNA. The CDR3 covers 13 residues. Germline CDR1 is SGHRS and CDR2 is YFSETQ. The CDR3 protein is CASSQGSTDTQYF.

This chain joins TRBV10-3 and TRBJ1-1; TCRdb reports TRBD1, a call that lacks DNA to check it against. The length of the CDR3 is 15 residues. In germline, CDR1 is ENHRY, CDR2 SYGVKD. CDR3 residues: CASRAVNNRGTEAFF.

The chain has TRBV21-1 and TRBJ2-2. TRBV21-1 is an annotated pseudogene. CDR3 length: 14 residues. CDR3 region: CASFPTPNTGELFF.